The 14 T cell receptor beta chains reported below all come from one sample, sequenced in a study of CD8 T cells in ankylosing spondylitis. TCRdb independently ran MiXCR on the 5' RACE reads; one entry per CDR3 protein. The sample has 340,000 or so distinct CDR3 sequences, 14% to 15% seen once; the top ten hold around 0.99%. Sequences were obtained from blood, either unsorted or a sorted T cell fraction (not recorded which). These receptors were taken from a male donor with ankylosing spondylitis or in good health (not recorded which).

V and J are TRBV11-2 and TRBJ2-7; either TRBD1 or TRBD2 may supply D (5 bases each). CDR3 length equals 16 residues. V was pared by 0 bases and J by 2 bases, with 14 bases between. The germline V gene has CDR1 SGHAT and CDR2 FQNNGV. CDR3: CASSLDGGAGTYEQYF. The CDR3 DNA sequence: TGTGCCAGCAGCTTAGATGGGGGTGCGGGCACCTACGAGCAGTACTTC.

This clonotype has ten or more counts. This CDR3 reads CASSVSGGRDEQFF. The CDR3 region has the DNA TGTGCCAGCAGTGTGTCGGGGGGGAGGGATGAGCAGTTCTTC. The genes are TRBV2 and TRBJ2-1; 8 positions agree with TRBD2. Trimming took 4 bases from V and 8 from J; bases not matched to a gene: 7. There are 14 residues in the CDR3. CDR1 and CDR2 from the germline V gene are SNHLY and FYNNEI.

This clonotype has a handful of counts. CDR3 sequence: CAISRDDSSPLHF. CDR3 sequence (DNA): TGTGCCATCAGCCGGGACGACTCATCACCCCTCCACTTT. This chain links TRBV10-3 with TRBJ1-6, with a tentative D call TRBD1 (5 bases). Germline V gene sequence: CDR1 ENHRY, CDR2 SYGVKD. The CDR3 contains 13 residues. V lost 6 bases and J 10 bases, leaving 13 bases between the germline ends.

This clonotype has just a few counts. The V and J genes are TRBV20-1 and TRBJ2-7, with TRBD2 matching over 10 bases. The CDR3 extends over 15 amino acids. The V segment lost 4 bases and the J segment 1 base; nucleotides outside the gene matches: 7. CDR1 and CDR2 (germline): DFQATT, SNEGSKA (reference sequence). The CDR3 coding sequence is TGCAGTGCTACTCCCGGGACTAGCGATTCCTACGAGCAGTACTTC. As protein: CSATPGTSDSYEQYF.

This clonotype was detected a few times. The V call is TRBV12-3 or TRBV12-4, the J call TRBJ1-2; D not resolved. The CDR3 runs to 14 residues. The ends were cut back, 2 bases at V and 6 bases at J, with 13 bases in the middle. CDR3 DNA: TGTGCCAGCAGTTTAAGGAGGCAGACTGATGGCTACACCTTC. It codes for CASSLRRQTDGYTF.

This clonotype was counted a few times. The chain has TRBV5-1 and TRBJ2-1, with 10 nucleotides matching TRBD2. The V segment lost 3 bases and the J segment 1 base; nucleotides outside the gene matches: 4. The CDR3 extends over 16 amino acids. Germline V gene data show CDR1 as SGHRS and CDR2 as YFSETQ. This CDR3 is CASSSRTSGSYNEQFF. The CDR3 nucleotides are TGCGCCAGCAGCTCACGGACTAGCGGATCCTACAATGAGCAGTTCTTC. Filled out from reference TRBV5-1 and TRBJ2-1, the complete variable domain reads KAGVTQTPRYLIKTRGQQVTLSCSPISGHRSVSWYQQTPGQGLQFLFEYFSETQRNKGNFPGRFSGRQFSNSRSEMNVSTLELGDSALYLCASSSRTSGSYNEQFFGPGTRLTVL.

This clonotype showed up just a few times. The chain carries TRBV12-3 or TRBV12-4 and TRBJ2-2, with a possible D match to TRBD1 (6 bases). This CDR3 contains 16 residues. Between the trimmed V and J ends, which lost 7 bases and 4 bases, there was a span of 19 bases. CDR3: CASTRTRRGRTGELFF. The DNA of the CDR3 is TGTGCCAGCACCAGGACCCGCAGGGGACGCACCGGGGAGCTGTTTTTT.

V is TRBV12-3 or TRBV12-4 and J is TRBJ1-2, with D unresolved. CDR3 length: 13 amino acids. V was pared by 1 base and J by 4 bases, with 7 bases between. The CDR3 protein is CASSLGPLYGYTF. As DNA, the CDR3 is TGTGCCAGCAGTTTAGGACCCCTCTATGGCTACACCTTC.

This clonotype appeared a few times. The chain couples TRBV21-1 to TRBJ2-5; the DNA was not compared with TRBD2, the D call given in the table. TRBV21-1 is labeled a pseudogene. This CDR3 has 14 residues. CDR3 in amino acids: CASSKPGLRETQYF. The CDR3 DNA follows: TGTGCCAGCAGCAAACCCGGACTGAGGGAGACCCAGTACTTC.

The V gene is TRBV15, the J gene TRBJ2-3; D unclear. Germline CDR1 and CDR2: LNHNV and YYDKDF (reference sequence). The CDR3 is 12 amino acids. Trimming removed 0 bases at V and 5 bases at J, with 3 bases between. The CDR3 DNA reads TGTGCCACCAGCAGAGATAAAGATACGCAGTATTTT. Translated, it gives CATSRDKDTQYF.

This clonotype has more than one count but fewer than ten. This chain connects TRBV7-9 to TRBJ2-7, with a tentative D call TRBD2 (6 bases). Germline V gene lookup returns CDR1 SEHNR and CDR2 FQNEAQ (reference sequence). The CDR3 consists of 14 residues. The V end was cut by 5 bases, the J end by 0 bases, with 11 bases between. Here the CDR3 DNA reads TGTGCCAGCAGCGTGGACTACAACTCCTACGAGCAGTACTTC. Amino acids: CASSVDYNSYEQYF. Full variable domain (rest looked up from reference TRBV7-9 and TRBJ2-7): DTGVSQNPRHKITKRGQNVTFRCDPISEHNRLYWYRQTLGQGPEFLTYFQNEAQLEKSRLLSDRFSAERPKGSFSTLEIQRTEQGDSAMYLCASSVDYNSYEQYFGPGTRLTVT.

The chain is built from TRBV12-3 or TRBV12-4 and TRBJ1-3; D is ambiguous. Trimming took off 8 bases at V and 0 bases at J, with 14 bases between the two ends. The CDR3 has 15 amino acids. The CDR3 here is CASHTPEGSGNTIYF. CDR3 coding DNA: TGTGCCAGCCACACCCCCGAGGGCTCTGGAAACACCATATATTTT.

The chain employs TRBV12-3 or TRBV12-4 and TRBJ2-1; tentative D call: TRBD2 (5 bases). This CDR3 has 15 residues. V shed 5 bases and J shed 2 bases, with 13 bases lying between them. For the CDR3, the DNA is TGTGCCAGCAGTCAAGGGAGAGGACCCTACAATGAGCAGTTCTTC. Its protein is CASSQGRGPYNEQFF.

The chain links TRBV27 to TRBJ2-7, with 13 bases fitting TRBD2. With V trimmed by 4 bases and J by 1 base, 7 bases remained unmatched. This CDR3 is built from 17 residues. Germline V lookup: CDR1 MNHEY, CDR2 SMNVEV (reference sequence). The CDR3 here is CASSSILAGGTSYEQYF. The DNA for the CDR3 is TGTGCCAGCAGTTCCATACTAGCGGGGGGGACGTCCTACGAGCAGTACTTC.